This T cell receptor beta chain is from a study of T cells after yellow fever vaccination. After removal of 1 base from V and 5 bases from J, the junction contained 4 bases not matched to a gene. The length of the CDR3 is 15 residues. Germline V CDR1 and CDR2: LGHNA, YNFKEQ. 5'RACE template switching added a universal primer site and UMIs to TCR cDNA. A single record per CDR3 protein comes from TCRdb applying MiXCR to the 5' RACE reads. The sample lists approximately 300,000 distinct CDR3 sequences; more than 8.5% were seen once. The J gene is TRBJ1-4, the V gene TRBV4-2; 7 positions agree with TRBD1. The material was PBMCs, obtained on the day of the first yellow fever vaccination. This clonotype originated in a man between 18 and 29 years old who received the YFV17D yellow fever vaccine. CDR3 region: CASSQGVTGNEKLFF. CDR3 bases: TGTGCCAGCAGCCAAGGGGTGACAGGGAATGAAAAACTGTTTTTT.